These 30 T cell receptor beta chains came from one sample sequenced in a study of response to subunit inactivated influenza vaccine (dated by TCRdb to the late 2010s). The method was RT-PCR. Sequencing used an Illumina HiSeq 2500. TCRdb trimmed the raw reads at Q25, called clones with MiXCR and kept productive beta chains. Every entry covers one CDR3 protein and lists the most common genes and DNA from its rows. The sample contains just under 550,000 distinct CDR3 sequences, under 30% of them found a single time. Approximately 2.9% of the sample is taken by the ten largest. These data also featured in a second study, about T cells expressing NK-cell markers. The second study reports: TCR beta cDNA libraries were prepared using 5'RACE template switching, which introduced a universal primer site and unique molecular identifiers.

Sequencing was performed on CD4+ T cells sorted from PBMCs, taken 11 to 12 days after vaccination. Every receptor here comes from a man over 45 who received an inactivated influenza vaccine. Donor details come from another sample of the same person, matched by shared clones.

There are a few counts of this clonotype. The chain links TRBV7-9 to TRBJ2-1; D remains ambiguous. The germline V and J ends were trimmed by 5 bases and 7 bases, with 15 bases remaining between them. CDR1 SEHNR and CDR2 FQNEAQ come from the germline V gene (reference sequence). There are 14 residues in the CDR3. The CDR3 reads CASSISDLVNEQFF. In nucleotides, the CDR3 is TGTGCCAGCAGCATCTCCGACCTAGTGAATGAGCAGTTCTTC.

The rearrangement uses TRBV20-1 and TRBJ2-2; D gene uncertain. Trimming removed 5 bases at V and 0 bases at J, with 10 bases between. The CDR3 is 14 amino acids. CDR1 and CDR2 (germline): DFQATT, SNEGSKA (reference sequence). The CDR3 reads CSAPQRPNTGELFF. The CDR3 nucleotides are TGCAGTGCTCCCCAGCGACCGAACACCGGGGAGCTGTTTTTT.

The table lists this clonotype with a few counts. The chain uses TRBV11-2 and TRBJ2-3, with a tentative D call TRBD1 (6 bases). The CDR3 covers 13 residues. From germline, CDR1 is SGHAT and CDR2 FQNNGV. V lost 4 bases, J lost 4 bases, and 9 bases lay in between. The CDR3 sequence: CASSYYRADTQYF. In nucleotides, the CDR3 is TGTGCCAGCAGCTATTACAGGGCAGATACGCAGTATTTT.

This chain uses TRBV10-1 with TRBJ2-5, with TRBD2 matching 9 bases. This CDR3 contains 15 residues. CDR1 is WNHNN, CDR2 SYGVQD, per germline (reference sequence). With 2 bases clipped from V and 5 bases from J, the junction kept 6 bases outside the gene matches. The CDR3 spells CASSERGLASETQYF. The CDR3 nucleotides read TGCGCCAGCAGTGAGAGGGGACTAGCATCCGAGACCCAGTACTTC.

This sequence joins TRBV20-1 and TRBJ2-3, with TRBD1 identical over 10 bases. CDR1 and CDR2 (germline): DFQATT, SNEGSKA (reference sequence). The CDR3 is 16 residues long. Germline trimming cut 2 bases from V and 4 bases from J; bases unmatched to any gene: 9. CDR3 DNA: TGCAGTGCTAGACCCCGGGGACAGGGGTTCTCAGATACGCAGTATTTT. It yields the protein CSARPRGQGFSDTQYF.

This clonotype appeared a few times. The rearrangement uses TRBV28 and TRBJ2-6; D is undetermined. The CDR3 runs to 18 residues. Between the trimmed V and J ends, which lost 3 bases and 0 bases, there was a span of 15 bases. The V gene's germline CDR1 is MDHEN and CDR2 SYDVKM. CDR3 nucleotides: TGTGCCAGCAGTTTCCCTAACAGACTTAACTCTGGGGCCAACGTCCTGACTTTC. Residues: CASSFPNRLNSGANVLTF.

The chain employs TRBV23-1 and TRBJ2-3; no firm D call. TRBV23-1 is annotated as an ORF whose role is uncertain. V lost 8 bases to trimming and J lost 6 bases, with 18 bases between them. The CDR3 sequence is 14 residues long. The chain's CDR3 is CASRKRQARDTQYF. The CDR3 DNA follows: TGCGCCAGCCGCAAGAGGCAAGCGCGGGATACGCAGTATTTT.

This clonotype was counted between two and nine times. V is TRBV7-2 and J is TRBJ2-7; D is possibly TRBD2 (5 bases). Trimming took 5 bases from V and 4 from J, leaving 12 bases between them. Germline V gives CDR1 SGHTA, CDR2 FQGNSA. There are 13 residues in the CDR3. The CDR3: CASSIPGLYEQYF. The CDR3 coding sequence is TGTGCCAGCAGCATCCCGGGATTGTACGAGCAGTACTTC.

This rearrangement joins TRBV10-3 to TRBJ2-7; D gene uncertain. The ends were cut back, 4 bases at V and 2 bases at J, with 9 bases in the middle. The CDR3 covers 13 residues. Germline lookup yields CDR1 ENHRY and CDR2 SYGVKD. The CDR3 protein is CAISGGYPYEQYF. CDR3 bases: TGTGCCATCAGTGGCGGATACCCCTACGAGCAGTACTTC.

A note on this clonotype: Relative to the germline gene, one junction end is altered; a read error may explain this. V gene TRBV7-2 combines with J gene TRBJ2-7; perhaps TRBD1 as D (6 bases). The CDR3 is 15 amino acids. Germline CDR1 and CDR2: SGHTA and FQGNSA. The CDR3 is CASSPKGGITYGQYF. The CDR3 DNA reads TGTGCCAGCAGCCCCAAAGGGGGTATCACCTACGGGCAGTACTTC.

In nucleotides, the CDR3 is TGCAGTGCTCGCCCCACAGTTGGGTGGGACTATGGCTACACCTTC. Translation: CSARPTVGWDYGYTF. The V and J genes are TRBV20-1 and TRBJ1-2, with D unclear. Germline V gene sequence: CDR1 DFQATT, CDR2 SNEGSKA (reference sequence). The CDR3 runs 15 residues. With 5 bases removed from V and 3 bases from J, the gap between germline ends came to 19 bases.

At least ten counts were recorded for this clonotype. Written as DNA, the CDR3 is TGTGCCAGCAAGGAAGGGGGGACCGGGGAGCTGTTTTTT. Translated, it gives CASKEGGTGELFF. The chain combines TRBV28 with TRBJ2-2, with D perhaps given as TRBD1 or TRBD2 (6 bases each). Germline V gene sequence: CDR1 MDHEN, CDR2 SYDVKM. CDR3 size: 13 residues. V lost 7 bases, J lost 5 bases, and 11 bases lay in between.

This clonotype was observed a few times. The chain carries TRBV12-3 or TRBV12-4 and TRBJ2-1; 14 bases line up with TRBD2. This CDR3 region has 16 residues. After removal of 6 bases from V and 3 bases from J, the junction contained 4 bases not matched to a gene. In nucleotides, the CDR3 is TGTGCCAGCAGGGGACTAGCGGGAGTTGGCTACAATGAGCAGTTCTTC. Translation gives CASRGLAGVGYNEQFF.

V and J are TRBV28 and TRBJ1-6, with TRBD1 matching 8 bases. Germline assignment: CDR1 MDHEN and CDR2 SYDVKM. This CDR3 comprises 18 residues. V was pared by 4 bases and J by 7 bases, with 15 bases of the junction left unmatched. The CDR3 reads CASSSPLSTGVLNSPLHF. The CDR3 coding sequence is TGTGCCAGCAGTTCCCCATTATCGACAGGGGTCTTAAATTCACCCCTCCACTTT. Filled out from reference TRBV28 and TRBJ1-6, the complete variable domain reads DVKVTQSSRYLVKRTGEKVFLECVQDMDHENMFWYRQDPGLGLRLIYFSYDVKMKEKGDIPEGYSVSREKKERFSLILESASTNQTSMYLCASSSPLSTGVLNSPLHFGNGTRLTVT.

The genes are TRBV12-3 or TRBV12-4 and TRBJ2-1; the match to TRBD2 covers 10 bases. The CDR3 has 16 residues. J gave up 4 bases and V 5 bases, and 8 bases lay outside the gene matches. The CDR3 region is CASSPILAGPYNEQFF. The CDR3 DNA reads TGTGCCAGCAGTCCAATACTAGCGGGACCATACAATGAGCAGTTCTTC.

The rearrangement joins TRBV20-1 to TRBJ1-1; no definite D call. The CDR3 spans 15 residues. Looked up from germline, CDR1 is DFQATT and CDR2 is SNEGSKA (reference sequence). Trimming left V 1 base short and J 1 base short, with 13 bases between. CDR3 region: CSARVLHPGNTEAFF. CDR3 DNA: TGCAGTGCTAGAGTCCTCCACCCAGGGAACACTGAAGCTTTCTTT.

V usage is TRBV5-1 and J usage is TRBJ1-1; the match to TRBD1 covers 12 bases. The V segment lost 0 bases and the J segment 7 bases; nucleotides outside the gene matches: 7. The CDR3 spans 16 residues. CDR1 SGHRS and CDR2 YFSETQ come from the germline V gene. This chain's CDR3 is CASSLAGTGGRGEAFF. The CDR3 region has the DNA TGCGCCAGCAGCTTGGCCGGGACAGGGGGCAGGGGTGAAGCTTTCTTT.

This clonotype was counted a single time. V gene TRBV7-3 combines with J gene TRBJ2-1, with D uncertain. Trimming took off 5 bases at V and 5 bases at J, with 16 bases between the two ends. The CDR3 is made up of 15 amino acids. Germline V gene data show CDR1 as SGHTA and CDR2 as FQGTGA. The CDR3 is CASSPLSRANNEQFF. As DNA, the CDR3 is TGTGCCAGCAGCCCCTTAAGTAGGGCCAACAATGAGCAGTTCTTC.

This CDR3 reads CSAIPGFYEQYF. The CDR3 DNA sequence: TGCAGTGCCATACCGGGTTTCTACGAGCAGTACTTC. The V gene is TRBV20-1, the J gene TRBJ2-7; D unclear. Trimming took 6 bases from V and 3 from J, leaving 12 bases between them. The CDR3 is 12 amino acids. In germline, CDR1 is DFQATT, CDR2 SNEGSKA (reference sequence).

The CDR3 DNA is TGCGCCAGCAGCTTGGTTCTGAACACTGAAGCTTTCTTT. Translation: CASSLVLNTEAFF. The chain is built from TRBV5-1 and TRBJ1-1, with unresolved D. Germline values: CDR1 SGHRS, CDR2 YFSETQ. The ends were cut back, 0 bases at V and 0 bases at J, with 3 bases in the middle. This CDR3 spans 13 amino acids. The full variable domain, its missing parts supplied by reference TRBV5-1 and TRBJ1-1, is KAGVTQTPRYLIKTRGQQVTLSCSPISGHRSVSWYQQTPGQGLQFLFEYFSETQRNKGNFPGRFSGRQFSNSRSEMNVSTLELGDSALYLCASSLVLNTEAFFGQGTRLTVV.

The genes are TRBV6-2 or TRBV6-3 and TRBJ1-5; D perhaps matches TRBD1 (6 bases). Germline CDR1 reads MNHEY; CDR2 reads SVGEGT. Between the trimmed V and J ends, which lost 6 bases and 3 bases, there was a span of 15 bases. The CDR3 has 15 residues. The CDR3 sequence: CASRIQGSHNQPQHF. In nucleotides, the CDR3 is TGTGCCAGCAGGATACAGGGCTCTCACAATCAGCCCCAGCATTTT.

As regards this clonotype: A much more abundant neighbour one base away suggests this may be a read error. The rearrangement joins TRBV5-1 to TRBJ2-1; D unclear. Germline lookup yields CDR1 SGHRS and CDR2 YFSETQ. V lost 1 base, J lost 0 bases, and 11 bases lay in between. This CDR3 is built from 16 residues. As DNA, the CDR3 is TGCGCCAGCAGCTTGTGGAGCGTGAGCTCCTACAATGAGCAGTTCTTC. It specifies CASSLWSVSSYNEQFF.

The sample holds a few counts of this clonotype. V gene TRBV11-2 combines with J gene TRBJ2-5; 9 nucleotides agree with TRBD2. With V trimmed by 1 base and J by 4 bases, 10 bases remained unmatched. Per germline, CDR1 SGHAT and CDR2 FQNNGV. The CDR3 covers 17 residues. The CDR3 DNA reads TGTGCCAGCAGCTTAGGTCCTGCGGGGGGGTGGCGAGAGACCCAGTACTTC. It is translated as CASSLGPAGGWRETQYF.

Only a few counts were recorded for this clonotype. The chain links TRBV20-1 to TRBJ2-3, with D possibly being TRBD2 (7 bases). V was trimmed by 2 bases and J by 5 bases, leaving 14 bases between them. This CDR3 region has 14 residues. In germline, CDR1 is DFQATT, CDR2 SNEGSKA (reference sequence). The CDR3 DNA follows: TGCAGTGCTAGAAGGGGGGGGGCCGGAGATACGCAGTATTTT. This gives the protein CSARRGGAGDTQYF.

This clonotype was counted between two and nine times. V is TRBV11-2 and J is TRBJ2-1, with TRBD1 matching 7 bases. Germline values: CDR1 SGHAT, CDR2 FQNNGV. The CDR3 length is 15 residues. The ends lost 4 bases at V and 6 bases at J; junction bases unmatched: 9. CDR3 sequence reads: CASSSGQVVFNEQFF. The CDR3 nucleotides read TGTGCCAGCAGCTCCGGACAGGTCGTATTCAATGAGCAGTTCTTC. The full variable domain, rest sourced from reference TRBV11-2 and TRBJ2-1, is EAGVAQSPRYKIIEKRQSVAFWCNPISGHATLYWYQQILGQGPKLLIQFQNNGVVDDSQLPKDRFSAERLKGVDSTLKIQPAKLEDSAVYLCASSSGQVVFNEQFFGPGTRLTVL.

The V call is TRBV12-3 or TRBV12-4, the J call TRBJ2-1; perhaps D is TRBD1 or TRBD2 (6 bases each). Trimming removed 2 bases from V and 2 bases from J, with 10 bases in between. The CDR3 has 15 amino acids. CDR3 amino acids: CASSLRGRTYNEQFF. CDR3 bases: TGTGCCAGCAGTTTACGGGGGCGTACCTACAATGAGCAGTTCTTC.

This clonotype has more than one count but fewer than ten. The rearrangement joins TRBV20-1 to TRBJ1-4; tentative D call: TRBD1 (6 bases). The CDR3 has 14 residues. V was trimmed by 4 bases and J by 0 bases, leaving 9 bases between them. The germline CDR1 and CDR2 sequences are DFQATT and SNEGSKA (reference sequence). In DNA, the CDR3 is TGCAGTGCTACAGGACAGCCAACTAATGAAAAACTGTTTTTT. It yields the protein CSATGQPTNEKLFF.

In DNA form, the CDR3 reads TGTGCCAGCATAGGTGAGGGCTCCGAGCAGTACTTC. Its translation: CASIGEGSEQYF. V is TRBV6-5 and J is TRBJ2-7, with a tentative D call TRBD2 (5 bases). The germline V gene has CDR1 MNHEY and CDR2 SVGAGI. Trimming pared 7 bases from V and 6 bases from J, leaving 13 bases between. The CDR3 has 12 amino acids.

This clonotype was detected many times. This chain links TRBV3-1 with TRBJ2-3, with D hard to call. The germline V gene has CDR1 LGHDT and CDR2 YNNKEL (reference sequence). The V and J ends lost 4 bases and 5 bases respectively, with 10 bases between them. This CDR3 has 13 amino acids. The CDR3 loop is CASSRSRGDTQYF. Here the CDR3 DNA reads TGTGCCAGCAGCCGATCCCGCGGAGATACGCAGTATTTT.

This sequence joins TRBV7-2 and TRBJ1-3; D is unresolved. V lost 6 bases and J 4 bases, leaving 10 bases between the germline ends. In germline, CDR1 is SGHTA, CDR2 FQGNSA. There are 13 residues in the CDR3. CDR3 DNA: TGTGCCAGCAGTTCGCTGACAGGAAACACCATATATTTT. Protein sequence: CASSSLTGNTIYF.